This TCR beta chain stems from a study of OX40 agonist ivuxolimab in advanced cancers. For the study at large: An agonistic human IgG2 monoclonal antibody against OX40 (CD134) was given. Enrollees could have had prior anti-PD-1, anti-PD-L1 or anti-CTLA-4 therapy, which approximately 40% had received. Study-level results: There were, on average, more expanded clones in CD8+ T cells than in CD4+. Specificity for antigen went undetermined in the expanded peripheral T cells.

TCRdb's copy holds only in-frame clones and misses some; the assay was immunoSEQ multiplex PCR. The sample yields fewer than 35,000 clones, 81% seen once. To note about this clone: Antigen: not known.

The CDR3 length is 19 residues. The V and J ends lost 0 bases and 0 bases, in that order; junction bases with no gene match: 16. Germline lookup yields CDR1 GTSNPN and CDR2 SVGIG (reference sequence). The sequence was collected from an adult with an advanced solid tumor such as melanoma, head and neck, liver or kidney cancer. The V gene is TRBV30, the J gene TRBJ2-7, with 8 bases identical to TRBD2. The sequencing here drew on CD4+ or CD8+ T cells sorted from blood, taken in a trial of the OX40 agonist ivuxolimab. The CDR3 loop reads CAWSVRSRGVIRSSYEQYF. The CDR3 DNA reads TGTGCCTGGAGTGTTAGGTCGCGGGGGGTGATTAGGAGCTCCTACGAGCAGTACTTC. The complete variable domain, with remaining parts taken from reference TRBV30 and TRBJ2-7, reads SQTIHQWPATLVQPVGSPLSLECTVEGTSNPNLYWYRQAAGRGLQLLFYSVGIGQISSEVPQNLSASRPQDRQFILSSKKLLLSDSGFYLCAWSVRSRGVIRSSYEQYFGPGTRLTVT.